This TCR beta chain was found in a study of metastatic and nonmetastatic thyroid tumors. Background on the study: The comparison covered peripheral blood and tumor or nodule tissue in malignant and benign thyroid patients. Findings and limits, study-wide: The reported finding was significantly higher TCR beta diversity in malignant thyroid tumors relative to benign nodules, in blood and tumor.

V was cut by 2 bases and J by 8 bases, with 6 bases left in between. This CDR3 comprises 11 residues. Germline CDR1 is SQVTM and CDR2 is ANQGSEA. This clone was detected ten times or more. The antigen remains undetermined. None of the patients had undergone any treatment ahead of thyroid surgery. Authors' methods: In papillary thyroid cancer, a distant-metastasis classifier was built using CDR3 differences across clinicopathological groups. TCRdb reprocessed the PCR reads via MiXCR. These V and J calls rely on TCRdb rather than the paper's analysis. This sample has roughly 30,000 clones, with approximately 15% found just once.

The chain uses TRBV29-1 and TRBJ2-2; D remains unclear. The source is a female donor with papillary thyroid cancer or a benign thyroid nodule (not recorded which). Some clones in this sample may be carry-over from other donors' samples. The sequencing sample was made of blood. For the CDR3, the DNA is TGCAGCGTTGAAACCGTTGGGGAGCTGTTTTTT. It yields the protein CSVETVGELFF.